This T cell receptor (beta chain) was recovered during a study of control samples from healthy donors and cancer patients. The CDR3 sequence is 13 residues long. Trimming removed 8 bases from V and 1 base from J, with 10 bases in between. Germline V gene data show CDR1 as SGHNT and CDR2 as YENEEA. Repertoires were generated with immunoSEQ multiplex PCR, while TCRdb's copy carries only in-frame clones and drops some. The table lists about 120,000 clones, just under 90% of them singletons. This receptor was identified in a man aged 25-45 years in good health. The rearrangement links TRBV11-3 to TRBJ2-3; D is undetermined. Sequencing was performed on blood. The CDR3 DNA follows: TGTGCCAGCGGGTCTACTGGCACAGATACGCAGTATTTT. Residues: CASGSTGTDTQYF.